The 16 T cell receptor beta chains given below trace back to one sample, sequenced in a study of blood T cell repertoires in COVID-19. Produced via immunoSEQ multiplex PCR; TCRdb's table is partial and in-frame only. The profile shows 200,000 to 250,000 clones, approximately 87% of them singletons. The sequenced sample consisted of peripheral blood. These receptor sequences come from a woman aged 45 to 65 with acute or convalescent COVID-19.

V and J are TRBV7-2 and TRBJ1-1; tentatively, D is TRBD1 (5 bases). CDR1 SGHTA and CDR2 FQGNSA come from the germline V gene. The CDR3 covers 14 residues. Trimming cost V 5 bases and J 1 base, with 11 bases left between them. CDR3 region: CASSIDRQNTEAFF. In DNA form, the CDR3 reads TGTGCCAGCAGCATAGACAGACAGAACACTGAAGCTTTCTTT.

The chain recombines TRBV7-2 with TRBJ1-2; 8 bases map to TRBD1. The junction had 10 bases not matched to a gene; V was cut back by 3 bases and J by 7 bases. Germline CDR1 SGHTA, CDR2 FQGNSA. This CDR3 comprises 15 residues. The CDR3: CASSFTRTQGAGYTF. CDR3 in DNA: TGTGCCAGCAGCTTCACCCGCACTCAGGGGGCTGGCTACACCTTC. Based on the CDR3 plus reference TRBV7-2 and TRBJ1-2, the full variable domain is GAGVSQSPSNKVTEKGKDVELRCDPISGHTALYWYRQSLGQGLEFLIYFQGNSAPDKSGLPSDRFSAERTGGSVSTLTIQRTQQEDSAVYLCASSFTRTQGAGYTFGSGTRLTVV.

The rearrangement links TRBV11-2 to TRBJ1-1; D is ambiguous. This CDR3 region has 13 residues. The V and J ends lost 5 bases and 0 bases respectively, with 7 bases between them. Germline CDR1 reads SGHAT; CDR2 reads FQNNGV. The CDR3 nucleotides are TGTGCCAGCAGCCCTATGATGAACACTGAAGCTTTCTTT. Protein sequence: CASSPMMNTEAFF.

A word on this clone: Distinct nucleotide sequences in the sample also encode this CDR3. This sequence joins TRBV5-6 and TRBJ2-3; the match to TRBD2 covers 10 bases. J lost 6 bases, V lost 0 bases, and 7 bases had no gene match. Germline V lookup: CDR1 SGHDT, CDR2 YYEEEE. This CDR3 comprises 16 residues. CDR3 residues: CASSLGLAGVGDTQYF. In nucleotides, the CDR3 is TGTGCCAGCAGCTTGGGGCTAGCGGGAGTAGGCGATACGCAGTATTTT.

This chain connects TRBV29-1 to TRBJ2-3; D gene ambiguous. From germline, CDR1 is SQVTM and CDR2 ANQGSEA. V dropped 0 bases and J dropped 0 bases, with 4 bases sitting between them. The CDR3 covers 13 residues. Here the CDR3 reads CSVEDISTDTQYF. Here the CDR3 DNA reads TGCAGCGTTGAAGACATTAGCACAGATACGCAGTATTTT.

The chain uses TRBV12-3 or TRBV12-4 and TRBJ1-5; D is perhaps TRBD1 (5 bases). The CDR3 spans 13 residues. V lost 3 bases and J 3 bases, leaving 6 bases between the germline ends. The CDR3 is CASSFRANQPQHF. CDR3 DNA sequence: TGTGCCAGCAGTTTCAGGGCCAATCAGCCCCAGCATTTT.

The chain uses TRBV29-1 and TRBJ2-5, with a weak D call TRBD1 (6 bases). The CDR3 is 14 residues long. Germline CDR1 and CDR2: SQVTM and ANQGSEA. V lost 7 bases to trimming and J lost 5 bases, with 20 bases between them. The CDR3 DNA reads TGCAGCGGTAGCGTACAGGGACGATTGGAGACCCAGTACTTC. Encoded protein: CSGSVQGRLETQYF.

The rearrangement uses TRBV10-3 and TRBJ2-7; D perhaps matches TRBD2 (6 bases). The V gene's germline CDR1 is ENHRY and CDR2 SYGVKD. The germline V and J ends were trimmed by 2 bases and 3 bases, with 11 bases remaining between them. The CDR3 contains 14 residues. Here the CDR3 reads CAISEPGLHYEQYF. The DNA for the CDR3 is TGTGCCATCAGTGAGCCGGGACTCCACTACGAGCAGTACTTC.

The V call is TRBV7-9, the J call TRBJ2-7; TRBD1 agrees at 8 bases. V was clipped by 5 bases and J by 4 bases; unmatched bases: 10. Germline V lookup: CDR1 SEHNR, CDR2 FQNEAQ (reference sequence). The CDR3 spans 15 residues. The chain's CDR3 is CASSLIQGVSYEQYF. The CDR3 DNA follows: TGTGCCAGCAGCCTTATACAGGGGGTTTCTTACGAGCAGTACTTC. Looking up the rest from reference TRBV7-9 and TRBJ2-7 gives the full variable domain: DTGVSQNPRHKITKRGQNVTFRCDPISEHNRLYWYRQTLGQGPEFLTYFQNEAQLEKSRLLSDRFSAERPKGSFSTLEIQRTEQGDSAMYLCASSLIQGVSYEQYFGPGTRLTVT.

The chain joins TRBV29-1 to TRBJ1-1; 9 bases line up with TRBD1. After removal of 4 bases from V and 6 bases from J, the junction contained 9 bases not matched to a gene. CDR1 and CDR2 (germline): SQVTM, ANQGSEA. CDR3 length: 14 amino acids. CDR3 loop: CSVVQGGQGSEAFF. The CDR3, as DNA: TGCAGCGTTGTCCAAGGGGGACAGGGATCTGAAGCTTTCTTT. Looking up the rest from reference TRBV29-1 and TRBJ1-1 gives the full variable domain: SAVISQKPSRDICQRGTSLTIQCQVDSQVTMMFWYRQQPGQSLTLIATANQGSEATYESGFVIDKFPISRPNLTFSTLTVSNMSPEDSSIYLCSVVQGGQGSEAFFGQGTRLTVV.

The chain joins TRBV7-9 to TRBJ1-1, with D uncertain. The CDR3 covers 11 residues. Germline V gene sequence: CDR1 SEHNR, CDR2 FQNEAQ (reference sequence). V was clipped by 3 bases and J by 5 bases, with 4 bases between them. The CDR3 DNA is TGTGCCAGCAGCTTTCTTACTGAAGCTTTCTTT. This sequence encodes CASSFLTEAFF.

The genes are TRBV9 and TRBJ1-6; 7 nucleotides line up with TRBD1. With 6 bases clipped from V and 10 bases from J, the junction kept 13 bases outside the gene matches. Germline CDR1 is SGDLS and CDR2 is YYNGEE. The CDR3 is 15 amino acids. CDR3 nucleotides: TGTGCCAGCACCCGGGACAGCTCGCTCCGATCACCCCTCCACTTT. As protein: CASTRDSSLRSPLHF.

The V gene is TRBV5-6, the J gene TRBJ2-2, with a weak D call TRBD2 (5 bases). The germline gives CDR1 SGHDT, CDR2 YYEEEE. With 3 bases removed from V and 5 bases from J, the gap between germline ends came to 17 bases. CDR3 length: 16 residues. The CDR3 loop is CASSWRTDLLTGELFF. CDR3 coding DNA: TGTGCCAGCAGCTGGAGGACGGACCTTTTGACCGGGGAGCTGTTTTTT.

The chain carries TRBV7-9 and TRBJ2-2; tentative D call: TRBD2 (6 bases). This CDR3 contains 14 residues. Germline V gene data show CDR1 as SEHNR and CDR2 as FQNEAQ (reference sequence). V was shortened by 4 bases and J by 3 bases, with 9 bases between the two germline ends. CDR3 amino acids: CASSSLADTGELFF. The CDR3 bases are TGTGCCAGCAGCTCATTAGCGGACACCGGGGAGCTGTTTTTT.

The rearrangement joins TRBV25-1 to TRBJ2-3; 7 nucleotides match TRBD2. CDR3 length: 13 residues. Unmatched junction bases numbered 4, after V lost 1 base and J lost 9 bases. Per the germline V gene, CDR1 is MGHDK and CDR2 is SYGVNS. In DNA, the CDR3 is TGTGCCAGCAGTGAATGGGGGGGAGGGACGCAGTATTTT. It encodes CASSEWGGGTQYF.

This sequence joins TRBV27 and TRBJ2-7; D may be TRBD1 (6 bases). This CDR3 region has 15 residues. The V end was cut by 5 bases, the J end by 2 bases, with 16 bases between. Per the germline V gene, CDR1 is MNHEY and CDR2 is SMNVEV (reference sequence). For the CDR3, the DNA is TGTGCCAGCAGTAGCTGGACAGCCGGCCCCTACGAGCAGTACTTC. It translates to CASSSWTAGPYEQYF.